This entry lists 10 T cell receptor beta chains sequenced from one sample in a study of glioma-infiltrating T cells. The iRepertoire nested amplicon-rescue multiplex PCR amplified TCR alpha and beta CDR3s from RNA. TCRdb processed the multiplex PCR reads anew with MiXCR; each CDR3 protein has one entry. Of more than 100,000 distinct CDR3 sequences listed, approximately 28% were seen once; the top ten hold 44%. Sequencing was performed on glioma tissue, nonneoplastic brain tissue, or PBMCs (not recorded which). The receptors were sampled from a human donor with low-grade glioma or glioblastoma, undergoing nonglioma brain surgery, or in good health (not recorded which).

The sample holds a few counts of this clonotype. V gene TRBV5-1 combines with J gene TRBJ1-1; 8 nucleotides line up with TRBD1. V was pared by 5 bases and J by 4 bases, with 4 bases of the junction left unmatched. The germline V gene encodes CDR1 SGHRS and CDR2 YFSETQ. CDR3 size: 13 residues. The CDR3 DNA follows: TGCGCCAGCAGTTGGACAGGGTCCACTGAAGCTTTCTTT. It is translated as CASSWTGSTEAFF. Based on the CDR3 plus reference TRBV5-1 and TRBJ1-1, the full variable domain is KAGVTQTPRYLIKTRGQQVTLSCSPISGHRSVSWYQQTPGQGLQFLFEYFSETQRNKGNFPGRFSGRQFSNSRSEMNVSTLELGDSALYLCASSWTGSTEAFFGQGTRLTVV.

V gene TRBV12-3 or TRBV12-4 combines with J gene TRBJ2-1; 7 bases are a match to TRBD1. CDR3 length equals 15 residues. J gave up 4 bases and V 7 bases, and 10 bases lay outside the gene matches. As DNA, the CDR3 is TGTGCCAGCACCCCCAGGGGGATAGTTTACAATGAGCAGTTCTTC. Translation: CASTPRGIVYNEQFF.

The J gene is TRBJ2-3, the V gene TRBV6-1, with D perhaps TRBD1 (6 bases). V lost 6 bases and J 1 base, leaving 17 bases between the germline ends. From germline, CDR1 is MNHNS and CDR2 SASEGT. The CDR3 is made up of 16 amino acids. Here the CDR3 reads CASSLTGPGGTDTQYF. DNA of the CDR3: TGTGCCAGCAGCTTGACAGGCCCAGGAGGCACAGATACGCAGTATTTT.

This clonotype showed up many times. The rearrangement joins TRBV28 to TRBJ1-2; no reliable D call. The germline gives CDR1 MDHEN, CDR2 SYDVKM. Trimming shortened V by 6 bases and J by 4 bases, and 6 bases separated the two germline ends. The CDR3 runs 11 residues. CDR3 in DNA: TGTGCCAGCAGCCGGGCCTATGGCTACACCTTC. This codes for CASSRAYGYTF.

This clonotype was counted ten times or more. The chain combines TRBV10-3 with TRBJ1-1; no clear D. The V end lost 3 bases, the J end lost 0 bases, and 8 bases lay between the germline ends. CDR3 length: 14 amino acids. Germline CDR1 ENHRY, CDR2 SYGVKD. The CDR3 loop is CAISEGGVNTEAFF. In DNA, the CDR3 is TGTGCCATCAGTGAAGGTGGGGTGAACACTGAAGCTTTCTTT.

As regards this clonotype: Germline and junction disagree at one end, which may indicate a read error. Written as DNA, the CDR3 is TGTGCTAGCAAGCGGGAGGGCACAGATACGCAGTATTTT. Protein sequence: CASKREGTDTQYF. This chain uses TRBV11-2 with TRBJ2-3, with 9 nucleotides matching TRBD2. CDR1 is SGHAT and CDR2 is FQNNGV in the germline V gene. This CDR3 contains 13 residues. Full variable domain (missing parts from reference TRBV11-2 and TRBJ2-3): EAGVAQSPRYKIIEKRQSVAFWCNPISGHATLYWYQQILGQGPKLLIQFQNNGVVDDSQLPKDRFSAERLKGVDSTLKIQPAKLEDSAVYLCASKREGTDTQYFGPGTRLTVL.

As for this clonotype: A junction boundary mismatches the germline segment, possibly from a read error. The chain links TRBV2 to TRBJ2-3, with TRBD2 matching 7 bases. The CDR3 runs 14 residues. The germline V gene has CDR1 SNHLY and CDR2 FYNNEI. The CDR3 DNA reads TGTGCCAGCGACAGCGGGGTGAGCACAGATACGAAGTATTTT. Its translation is CASDSGVSTDTKYF.

This clonotype was seen ten or more times. The CDR3 nucleotides read TGTGCCAGCAGCGCCAGGGCCCCCGGGTTAAATCAGCCCCAGCATTTT. Encoded protein: CASSARAPGLNQPQHF. The chain employs TRBV27 and TRBJ1-5; possible D gene TRBD1, 5 bases. The CDR3 runs 16 residues. The V end lost 6 bases, the J end lost 4 bases, and 19 bases lay between the germline ends. Germline lookup yields CDR1 MNHEY and CDR2 SMNVEV (reference sequence).

This clonotype occurred a few times. This rearrangement joins TRBV12-3 or TRBV12-4 to TRBJ1-1; a possible D gene is TRBD1 (5 bases). This CDR3 comprises 14 residues. V was cut by 7 bases and J by 4 bases, with 16 bases left in between. The CDR3: CASIPSSGGTEAFF. For the CDR3, the DNA is TGTGCCAGCATCCCTAGTTCGGGGGGCACTGAAGCTTTCTTT.

The chain links TRBV5-4 to TRBJ2-7, with TRBD1 as a possible D gene (5 bases). V lost 3 bases to trimming and J lost 2 bases, with 15 bases between them. The length of the CDR3 is 15 residues. The V gene's germline CDR1 is SGHNT and CDR2 YYREEE (reference sequence). The CDR3 sequence: CASSSSAGSPYEQYF. The CDR3 nucleotides read TGTGCCAGCAGCTCCTCGGCAGGGTCCCCCTACGAGCAGTACTTC.